Shown below are 21 T cell receptor beta chains from a single sample sequenced in a study of blood T cell repertoires in COVID-19. Data came from immunoSEQ multiplex PCR; TCRdb stores just in-frame clones and leaves some out. This sample has approximately 330,000 clones; roughly 86% occur once, and the top ten carry almost 9.5%. The source material was PBMCs or T cells enriched from blood (not recorded which). The source is a woman aged 25 to 45 who had recovered from COVID-19.

This clone was found once. The chain carries TRBV5-6 and TRBJ2-1, with D hard to call. From germline, CDR1 is SGHDT and CDR2 YYEEEE. This CDR3 region has 13 residues. The V and J ends lost 0 bases and 11 bases respectively, with 12 bases between them. DNA of the CDR3: TGTGCCAGCAGCTTGGCAGCAGCGTACAAGCAGTTCTTC. Encoded protein: CASSLAAAYKQFF.

This clone has a single count. J is TRBJ1-1 and V is TRBV30, with D unresolved. Germline V gene sequence: CDR1 GTSNPN, CDR2 SVGIG (reference sequence). Trimming removed 3 bases at V and 3 bases at J, with 11 bases between. The length of the CDR3 is 13 residues. The CDR3 protein is CAWRVSRYTEAFF. The CDR3 bases are TGTGCCTGGAGGGTCTCCCGGTACACTGAAGCTTTCTTT.

This chain links TRBV27 with TRBJ2-7, with 8 bases aligning to TRBD1. V was pared by 4 bases and J by 0 bases, with 8 bases of the junction left unmatched. CDR3 length equals 16 residues. Germline CDR1 reads MNHEY; CDR2 reads SMNVEV (reference sequence). CDR3 protein: CASSSPGQDYSYEQYF. CDR3 sequence (DNA): TGTGCCAGCAGTTCCCCGGGACAGGATTACTCCTACGAGCAGTACTTC.

The chain uses TRBV29-1 and TRBJ1-1, with a possible D match to TRBD1 (6 bases). Per the germline V gene, CDR1 is SQVTM and CDR2 is ANQGSEA. CDR3 length: 17 residues. Trimming cost V 6 bases and J 0 bases, with 23 bases left between them. CDR3 loop: CSVANRDTRIMNTEAFF. Written as DNA, the CDR3 is TGCAGCGTAGCGAACCGGGACACCCGGATTATGAACACTGAAGCTTTCTTT.

The chain joins TRBV4-3 to TRBJ2-7; TRBD2 matches at 9 bases. This CDR3 is built from 15 residues. Losses at the gene ends were 0 bases for V and 4 bases for J; bases not matched to a gene: 4. Germline CDR1 and CDR2: LGHNA and YSLEER. In nucleotides, the CDR3 is TGCGCCAGCAGCCAAGAAGCGGGAGGTCCGTACGAGCAGTACTTC. This gives the protein CASSQEAGGPYEQYF.

The V and J genes are TRBV5-8 and TRBJ2-7; 8 bases agree with TRBD1. Germline CDR1 reads SGHTS; CDR2 reads YDEGEE. The CDR3 is 15 amino acids. J lost 3 bases, V lost 3 bases, and 8 bases had no gene match. The CDR3 DNA follows: TGTGCCAGCAGCTCCAGGGGGCGCACTCTCTACGAGCAGTACTTC. It translates to CASSSRGRTLYEQYF.

The CDR3 DNA is TGTGCCAGCACCATTGACAGGGGTACAGATACGCAGTATTTT. Translation: CASTIDRGTDTQYF. The V call is TRBV11-1, the J call TRBJ2-3; 8 bases fit TRBD1. The CDR3 has 14 residues. The ends lost 7 bases at V and 3 bases at J; junction bases unmatched: 6. From germline, CDR1 is SGHAT and CDR2 FQDESV (reference sequence).

The chain couples TRBV3-1 (or the pseudogene TRBV3-2) to TRBJ1-5; D gene unclear. Looked up from germline, CDR1 is LGHDT and CDR2 is YNNKEL (reference sequence). Trimming cost V 0 bases and J 4 bases, with 16 bases left between them. The CDR3 consists of 17 residues. The CDR3 DNA sequence: TGTGCCAGCAGCCAAGATCAAGGCCCCAGGCCGAATCAGCCCCAGCATTTT. It yields the protein CASSQDQGPRPNQPQHF.

This clone was picked up one time. The chain uses TRBV19 and TRBJ2-6; 9 positions agree with TRBD2. V lost 7 bases and J lost 4; bases outside the gene matches: 8. The CDR3 is 16 amino acids. From germline, CDR1 is LNHDA and CDR2 SQIVND (reference sequence). CDR3 loop: CASNRGRASGANVLTF. CDR3 DNA sequence: TGTGCCAGTAACCGCGGGAGGGCCTCCGGGGCCAACGTCCTGACTTTC. The full variable domain, with the rest looked up from reference TRBV19 and TRBJ2-6, is DGGITQSPKYLFRKEGQNVTLSCEQNLNHDAMYWYRQDPGQGLRLIYYSQIVNDFQKGDIAEGYSVSREKKESFPLTVTSAQKNPTAFYLCASNRGRASGANVLTFGAGSRLTVL.

This clone was found once. The chain carries TRBV19 and TRBJ2-7; D is unclear. The CDR3 is 12 amino acids. CDR1 is LNHDA, CDR2 SQIVND, per germline (reference sequence). Trimming shortened V by 9 bases and J by 3 bases, and 12 bases separated the two germline ends. The CDR3 sequence is CASGSENYEQYF. The CDR3 DNA is TGTGCCAGCGGATCGGAGAACTACGAGCAGTACTTC.

This chain joins TRBV6-5 and TRBJ2-7; D gene unclear. Germline CDR1 and CDR2: MNHEY and SVGAGI. Trimming pared 2 bases from V and 0 bases from J, leaving 8 bases between. The CDR3 runs to 14 residues. The CDR3 is CASSYVQDSYEQYF. In nucleotides, the CDR3 is TGTGCCAGCAGTTACGTCCAGGACTCCTACGAGCAGTACTTC.

The J gene is TRBJ1-3, the V gene TRBV19, with unresolved D. This CDR3 spans 13 amino acids. Looked up from germline, CDR1 is LNHDA and CDR2 is SQIVND (reference sequence). V was trimmed by 8 bases and J by 4 bases, leaving 12 bases between them. Here the CDR3 DNA reads TGTGCCAGTTCCCGTATACAGGGAAACACCATATATTTT. It is translated as CASSRIQGNTIYF.

J is TRBJ2-7 and V is TRBV28, with 7 bases identical to TRBD2. The CDR3 length is 15 residues. The ends lost 1 base at V and 3 bases at J; junction bases unmatched: 6. Germline CDR1 MDHEN, CDR2 SYDVKM. CDR3 residues: CASSLLQRGYYEQYF. The DNA for the CDR3 is TGTGCCAGCAGTTTATTGCAGCGGGGTTACTACGAGCAGTACTTC.

The chain carries TRBV25-1 and TRBJ2-1; TRBD1 aligns across 7 bases. V was clipped by 2 bases and J by 5 bases; unmatched bases: 9. From germline, CDR1 is MGHDK and CDR2 SYGVNS. This CDR3 is built from 16 residues. The CDR3 nucleotides read TGTGCCAGCAGTGAACGGGTGGGACAGATACACAATGAGCAGTTCTTC. Its protein product is CASSERVGQIHNEQFF.

This chain connects TRBV5-1 to TRBJ1-6, with no clear D. V was pared by 0 bases and J by 7 bases, with 11 bases between. This CDR3 has 15 amino acids. In germline, CDR1 is SGHRS, CDR2 YFSETQ. The CDR3 DNA reads TGCGCCAGCAGCTTGGATAGTCCGAGGAATTCACCCCTCCACTTT. Its protein product is CASSLDSPRNSPLHF.

Notes on this clone: This sample also contains other DNA sequences that code for the same CDR3. This chain uses TRBV27 with TRBJ2-7; TRBD1 is a possible D gene (6 bases). Per the germline V gene, CDR1 is MNHEY and CDR2 is SMNVEV (reference sequence). This CDR3 has 14 residues. Trimming stripped 5 bases from V and 0 bases from J, with 11 bases between. Here the CDR3 DNA reads TGTGCCAGCAGTCTAGGACAGAACTCCTACGAGCAGTACTTC. The encoded protein is CASSLGQNSYEQYF.

For this clone: Other DNA sequences within the sample encode an identical CDR3. The CDR3 bases are TGTGCCAGCAGCTTAGGACAGTTGAACACTGAAGCTTTCTTT. The encoded protein is CASSLGQLNTEAFF. V usage is TRBV7-9 and J usage is TRBJ1-1; tentatively, D is TRBD1 (5 bases). With 1 base removed from V and 0 bases from J, the gap between germline ends came to 6 bases. The CDR3 is 14 residues long. Germline V CDR1 and CDR2: SEHNR, FQNEAQ (reference sequence).

The genes are TRBV5-1 and TRBJ1-1; 10 nucleotides agree with TRBD1. This CDR3 is built from 15 residues. Per germline, CDR1 SGHRS and CDR2 YFSETQ. With V trimmed by 4 bases and J by 5 bases, 8 bases remained unmatched. CDR3 sequence: CASSLRTGGGTEAFF. DNA for the CDR3: TGCGCCAGCAGCCTACGGACAGGGGGTGGGACTGAAGCTTTCTTT.

The genes are TRBV15 and TRBJ2-1; 9 nucleotides match TRBD2. CDR3 length equals 17 residues. The V gene's germline CDR1 is LNHNV and CDR2 YYDKDF (reference sequence). The junction had 12 bases not matched to a gene; V was cut back by 0 bases and J by 9 bases. DNA of the CDR3: TGTGCCACCAGCAGAGATCGGGCTAGCGGGGTTTATGGTGAGCAGTTCTTC. Translated, it gives CATSRDRASGVYGEQFF.

The chain has TRBV7-8 and TRBJ1-2, with 9 bases aligning to TRBD1. The CDR3 runs to 15 residues. Germline V gene data show CDR1 as SGHVS and CDR2 as FQNEAQ. V lost 1 base, J lost 3 bases, and 3 bases stayed unmatched. The CDR3 loop is CASSLGGQGHYGYTF. The CDR3 DNA is TGTGCCAGCAGCTTAGGGGGACAGGGCCACTATGGCTACACCTTC.

The chain recombines TRBV12-5 with TRBJ1-2; 10 bases are shared with TRBD1. After removal of 1 base from V and 4 bases from J, the junction contained 9 bases not matched to a gene. The CDR3 length is 17 residues. Germline V gene sequence: CDR1 LGHNT, CDR2 FRNRAP. CDR3 residues: CASGLGGQGDRGYGYTF. The CDR3 DNA reads as TGTGCTAGTGGTTTGGGCGGACAGGGGGATCGGGGCTATGGCTACACCTTC.